These 2 T cell receptor beta chains were sequenced from one sample in a study of blood T cell repertoires in COVID-19. Profiling relied on immunoSEQ multiplex PCR, and the TCRdb table lists in-frame clones only, not all of them. Among roughly 97,000 clones listed, 80% to 90% were seen once. The sequencing input was peripheral blood. The receptor set was obtained from a man aged 50 to 59 with acute or convalescent COVID-19.

The chain carries TRBV19 and TRBJ2-2; no definite D call. This CDR3 contains 15 residues. Trimming left V 7 bases short and J 1 base short, with 13 bases between. Germline loops: CDR1 LNHDA, CDR2 SQIVND (reference sequence). The CDR3 here is CASKNTEMNTGELFF. Here the CDR3 DNA reads TGTGCCAGTAAGAATACGGAGATGAACACCGGGGAGCTGTTTTTT.

DNA for the CDR3: TGTGCCAGTAGTATCGTAAACAGGCAGGAGCAGCCCCAGCATTTT. It is translated as CASSIVNRQEQPQHF. This chain joins TRBV19 and TRBJ1-5; possibly TRBD1 for D (5 bases). V gave up 3 bases and J gave up 7 bases, with 16 bases separating them. CDR1 LNHDA and CDR2 SQIVND come from the germline V gene (reference sequence). This CDR3 has 15 residues.